The 30 T cell receptor beta chains below were found in one sample sequenced in a study of response to subunit inactivated influenza vaccine. From the RT-PCR reads, TCRdb called clonotypes with MiXCR, one entry per CDR3 protein. This sample has 800,000 or so distinct CDR3 sequences, with 21% found just once. The sequencing here drew on PBMCs from blood, taken more than 4 days after vaccination. Source of these receptors: a man aged 50-59 years who received an inactivated influenza vaccine.

This clonotype was seen more than once but under ten times. The chain combines TRBV20-1 with TRBJ1-2; a possible D gene is TRBD1 (6 bases). Germline V gives CDR1 DFQATT, CDR2 SNEGSKA (reference sequence). CDR3 size: 13 residues. Trimming removed 3 bases at V and 7 bases at J, with 15 bases between. The CDR3 sequence is CSASRARGGGYTF. CDR3 DNA: TGCAGTGCTAGCCGGGCCAGGGGTGGTGGCTACACCTTC.

In this sample, this clonotype turned up a few times. CDR3 in amino acids: CASSLDGTGGPQETQYF. The CDR3, as DNA: TGTGCCAGCAGCTTAGATGGGACAGGGGGCCCCCAAGAGACCCAGTACTTC. V usage is TRBV11-2 and J usage is TRBJ2-5; 12 bases are shared with TRBD1. This CDR3 region has 17 residues. Germline V gives CDR1 SGHAT, CDR2 FQNNGV. The J segment lost 1 base and the V segment lost 0 bases, leaving 3 bases of the junction unmatched.

This clonotype was seen a handful of times. This chain connects TRBV9 to TRBJ1-2; TRBD1 agrees at 8 bases. This CDR3 is 12 amino acids long. The germline gives CDR1 SGDLS, CDR2 YYNGEE. Germline trimming cut 0 bases from V and 8 bases from J; bases unmatched to any gene: 0. The CDR3 sequence is CASSVGTGGYTF. CDR3 DNA sequence: TGTGCCAGCAGCGTAGGGACAGGGGGCTACACCTTC.

The table lists this clonotype with many counts. The genes are TRBV20-1 and TRBJ2-5; D not resolved. The CDR3 sequence is 11 residues long. Trimming cost V 6 bases and J 5 bases, with 10 bases left between them. Germline lookup yields CDR1 DFQATT and CDR2 SNEGSKA (reference sequence). The CDR3 sequence: CSASAKETQYF. The DNA for the CDR3 is TGCAGTGCCTCCGCTAAGGAGACCCAGTACTTC.

The chain combines TRBV7-2 with TRBJ2-3; D is uncertain. CDR3 length: 14 residues. In germline, CDR1 is SGHTA, CDR2 FQGNSA. V lost 0 bases and J lost 10, with 14 bases in between. CDR3 residues: CASSLAILDPPQYF. The CDR3 nucleotides read TGTGCCAGCAGCTTAGCGATCTTGGACCCTCCGCAGTATTTT.

The chain recombines TRBV11-2 with TRBJ2-7, with 10 bases fitting TRBD1. V lost 1 base, J lost 4 bases, and 4 bases stayed unmatched. Germline CDR1 is SGHAT and CDR2 is FQNNGV. CDR3 length: 15 residues. The CDR3 bases are TGTGCCAGCAGCTTAGTAACGGGACAGGGGTACGAGCAGTACTTC. Its protein product is CASSLVTGQGYEQYF.

This clonotype has only a few counts. The CDR3 loop is CASRNWGEGPDTQYF. The CDR3 region has the DNA TGCGCCAGCCGTAACTGGGGGGAGGGCCCAGATACGCAGTATTTT. The V and J genes are TRBV5-1 and TRBJ2-3, with 7 positions matching TRBD2. CDR3 length: 15 amino acids. V lost 7 bases and J lost 4; bases outside the gene matches: 12. CDR1 is SGHRS and CDR2 is YFSETQ in the germline V gene. Looking up the rest from reference TRBV5-1 and TRBJ2-3 gives the full variable domain: KAGVTQTPRYLIKTRGQQVTLSCSPISGHRSVSWYQQTPGQGLQFLFEYFSETQRNKGNFPGRFSGRQFSNSRSEMNVSTLELGDSALYLCASRNWGEGPDTQYFGPGTRLTVL.

V usage is TRBV19 and J usage is TRBJ1-6; possible D gene TRBD1, 6 bases. This CDR3 is built from 14 residues. The V gene lost 6 bases and the J gene lost 6 bases, with 12 bases spanning the gap. The V gene's germline CDR1 is LNHDA and CDR2 SQIVND (reference sequence). CDR3 region: CASSPGTPNSPLHF. Written as DNA, the CDR3 is TGTGCCAGTAGCCCCGGGACACCTAATTCACCCCTCCACTTT.

The J gene is TRBJ2-2, the V gene TRBV12-3 or TRBV12-4; unclear D gene. This CDR3 comprises 14 residues. Deletions cut 5 bases from V and 5 bases from J, with 12 bases between. This CDR3 reads CASSQFKGTGELFF. CDR3 sequence (DNA): TGTGCCAGCAGTCAATTTAAGGGTACCGGGGAGCTGTTTTTT.

The gene calls are TRBV7-8 and TRBJ2-1; no clear D. The CDR3 loop spans 15 amino acids. Germline lookup yields CDR1 SGHVS and CDR2 FQNEAQ. The V end was cut by 1 base, the J end by 10 bases, with 17 bases between. The CDR3 DNA follows: TGTGCCAGCAGCTTAGGGCGTTTGGGCGATGAGGAGCAGTTCTTC. This codes for CASSLGRLGDEEQFF.

This clonotype came up a few times. V gene TRBV12-3 or TRBV12-4 combines with J gene TRBJ2-1; 8 bases line up with TRBD2. The CDR3 is 15 residues long. The ends lost 5 bases at V and 7 bases at J; junction bases unmatched: 10. CDR3 region: CASSGGLGIGNEQFF. As DNA, the CDR3 is TGTGCCAGCAGTGGGGGACTAGGTATCGGTAATGAGCAGTTCTTC.

The chain is built from TRBV5-1 and TRBJ2-1, with D uncertain. CDR1 and CDR2 from the germline V gene are SGHRS and YFSETQ. The CDR3 runs 15 residues. With 4 bases removed from V and 7 bases from J, the gap between germline ends came to 18 bases. DNA of the CDR3: TGCGCCAGCAGCACCAACATGGGGATGCTGAATGAGCAGTTCTTC. This sequence encodes CASSTNMGMLNEQFF.

This clonotype was detected only once. The rearrangement uses TRBV7-2 and TRBJ1-6, with D possibly matching TRBD1 (6 bases). Germline assignment: CDR1 SGHTA and CDR2 FQGNSA. The CDR3 has 15 residues. Trimming shortened V by 5 bases and J by 7 bases, and 15 bases separated the two germline ends. CDR3 loop: CASSESRGYNSPLHF. The CDR3 coding sequence is TGTGCCAGCAGCGAGTCCAGGGGTTACAATTCACCCCTCCACTTT.

The chain recombines TRBV20-1 with TRBJ1-1; no reliable D call. V was trimmed by 2 bases and J by 7 bases, leaving 2 bases between them. From germline, CDR1 is DFQATT and CDR2 SNEGSKA (reference sequence). This CDR3 contains 9 residues. Here the CDR3 reads CSARSEAFF. The CDR3 DNA reads TGCAGTGCTAGAAGTGAAGCTTTCTTT.

This chain joins TRBV9 and TRBJ2-3; D may be TRBD2 (7 bases). The CDR3 sequence is 17 residues long. Germline CDR1 reads SGDLS; CDR2 reads YYNGEE. V was shortened by 2 bases and J by 6 bases, with 22 bases between the two germline ends. This CDR3 reads CASSVGGGLQEYDTQYF. In DNA form, the CDR3 reads TGTGCCAGCAGCGTGGGAGGGGGACTCCAGGAGTACGATACGCAGTATTTT.

A few counts support this clonotype. The chain has TRBV5-6 and TRBJ2-7; D perhaps matches TRBD2 (5 bases). CDR1 is SGHDT, CDR2 YYEEEE, per germline. The CDR3 contains 13 residues. V was trimmed by 2 bases and J by 3 bases, leaving 9 bases between them. Written as DNA, the CDR3 is TGTGCCAGCAGCTTAAAGCGGTACTACGAGCAGTACTTC. It codes for CASSLKRYYEQYF.

The chain employs TRBV12-3 or TRBV12-4 and TRBJ1-3; no clear D gene. V was clipped by 5 bases and J by 7 bases, with 18 bases between them. This CDR3 region has 15 residues. CDR3 region: CASSPWRVLPNTIYF. As DNA, the CDR3 is TGTGCCAGCAGTCCGTGGAGGGTCTTACCGAACACCATATATTTT.

This clonotype was observed a few times. The chain is built from TRBV20-1 and TRBJ2-1; 11 bases are shared with TRBD1. V shed 0 bases and J 5 bases; nucleotides not matched to a gene: 6. This CDR3 contains 16 residues. Germline V lookup: CDR1 DFQATT, CDR2 SNEGSKA (reference sequence). CDR3 region: CSARDVRDRGNNEQFF. The CDR3 coding sequence is TGCAGTGCTAGAGATGTCCGGGACAGGGGGAACAATGAGCAGTTCTTC.

The J gene is TRBJ2-3, the V gene TRBV5-6, with 7 bases that match TRBD1. The trim removed 4 bases at V and 2 bases at J, leaving 10 bases unmatched. The CDR3 consists of 16 residues. Germline values: CDR1 SGHDT, CDR2 YYEEEE. The CDR3 DNA sequence: TGTGCCAGCAGCACCGACGACAGGGATTACACAGATACGCAGTATTTT. Translating gives CASSTDDRDYTDTQYF.

The chain links TRBV20-1 to TRBJ2-1; D not certain. The germline CDR1 and CDR2 sequences are DFQATT and SNEGSKA (reference sequence). With 0 bases removed from V and 0 bases from J, the gap between germline ends came to 9 bases. The CDR3 runs to 15 residues. The CDR3 DNA is TGCAGTGCTAGAGATAGGGCCACCTCCTACAATGAGCAGTTCTTC. Its translation is CSARDRATSYNEQFF.

This clonotype was seen many times. The chain joins TRBV7-9 to TRBJ2-7; either TRBD1 or TRBD2 may supply D (5 bases each). Trimming took off 5 bases at V and 4 bases at J, with 12 bases between the two ends. The V gene's germline CDR1 is SEHNR and CDR2 FQNEAQ (reference sequence). The CDR3 is 13 residues long. DNA of the CDR3: TGTGCCAGCAGCGAACGGGGCCTTTACGAGCAGTACTTC. This translates into CASSERGLYEQYF.

J is TRBJ2-1 and V is TRBV6-5, with 12 bases fitting TRBD2. J lost 4 bases, V lost 2 bases, and 6 bases had no gene match. CDR3 size: 17 residues. Germline V gene lookup returns CDR1 MNHEY and CDR2 SVGAGI. The CDR3 sequence is CASSYLGTSGWYNEQFF. CDR3 in DNA: TGTGCCAGCAGTTACCTCGGGACTAGCGGGTGGTACAATGAGCAGTTCTTC.

The chain couples TRBV20-1 to TRBJ2-1; D gene uncertain. In germline, CDR1 is DFQATT, CDR2 SNEGSKA (reference sequence). V was cut by 0 bases and J by 2 bases, with 11 bases left in between. CDR3 size: 15 residues. The CDR3 is CSARDLGPTYNEQFF. Here the CDR3 DNA reads TGCAGTGCTAGAGATCTGGGTCCTACCTACAATGAGCAGTTCTTC.

The chain carries TRBV5-5 and TRBJ2-7; D is possibly TRBD1 (6 bases). The CDR3 covers 13 residues. The V end lost 4 bases, the J end lost 7 bases, and 15 bases lay between the germline ends. CDR1 and CDR2 (germline): SGHKS, YYEKEE (reference sequence). This chain's CDR3 is CASSLTRGFEQYF. The CDR3 coding sequence is TGTGCCAGCAGCCTAACCAGGGGTTTTGAGCAGTACTTC.

This clonotype was seen at least ten times. The chain couples TRBV7-2 to TRBJ1-1; 9 nucleotides line up with TRBD1. V shed 1 base and J 7 bases; nucleotides not matched to a gene: 13. Germline-derived CDR1 and CDR2 are SGHTA and FQGNSA. The CDR3 covers 17 residues. Written as DNA, the CDR3 is TGTGCCAGCAGCTTAGTGATCCTCGGGGACAGGGATGTTGAAGCTTTCTTT. Its protein is CASSLVILGDRDVEAFF.

This clonotype was observed at least ten times. This chain uses TRBV27 with TRBJ1-1; TRBD1 aligns across 7 bases. The CDR3 runs 14 residues. CDR1 is MNHEY and CDR2 is SMNVEV in the germline V gene (reference sequence). Trimming removed 3 bases from V and 5 bases from J; junction bases left unmatched: 6. CDR3: CASSLGGGRTEAFF. CDR3 nucleotides: TGTGCCAGCAGTTTGGGAGGGGGCCGTACTGAAGCTTTCTTT.

The rearrangement uses TRBV25-1 and TRBJ2-7, with 7 bases identical to TRBD2. This CDR3 has 16 residues. The junction had 8 bases not matched to a gene; V was cut back by 3 bases and J by 0 bases. Germline V gene sequence: CDR1 MGHDK, CDR2 SYGVNS. The CDR3 nucleotides read TGTGCCAGCAGTGATATGGGAGGGGCGAGCTCCTACGAGCAGTACTTC. It translates to CASSDMGGASSYEQYF.

J is TRBJ2-7 and V is TRBV6-5, with TRBD2 identical over 10 bases. With 0 bases clipped from V and 6 bases from J, the junction kept 5 bases outside the gene matches. Per the germline V gene, CDR1 is MNHEY and CDR2 is SVGAGI. The CDR3 has 15 amino acids. CDR3 in amino acids: CASSYSSSGRSEQYF. The CDR3 DNA reads TGTGCCAGCAGTTACTCGAGTAGCGGGAGGTCCGAGCAGTACTTC.

This clonotype came up many times. This rearrangement joins TRBV10-3 to TRBJ2-2; TRBD2 matches at 9 bases. Germline loops: CDR1 ENHRY, CDR2 SYGVKD. The trim removed 3 bases at V and 5 bases at J, leaving 4 bases unmatched. CDR3 length: 15 residues. The CDR3 region has the DNA TGTGCCATCAGTGAAGGGCTAGCGGGAACCGGGGAGCTGTTTTTT. It encodes CAISEGLAGTGELFF.

This clonotype was counted only a few times. V and J are TRBV11-1 and TRBJ2-1; 10 bases fit TRBD2. The J segment lost 2 bases and the V segment lost 6 bases, leaving 19 bases of the junction unmatched. CDR1 and CDR2 from the germline V gene are SGHAT and FQDESV (reference sequence). This CDR3 has 20 amino acids. CDR3 DNA: TGTGCCAGCAGTCTCCTTGTTGGTAGCGGGGGGCGAAAAACCTACAATGAGCAGTTCTTC. The encoded protein is CASSLLVGSGGRKTYNEQFF.